The rows below give T cell receptor beta chains drawn from one sample of a study of blood T cell repertoires in COVID-19. Profiled with immunoSEQ multiplex PCR; TCRdb holds only in-frame clones, not every one. Of tens of thousands of clones listed, 84% are singletons. Sequenced input: peripheral blood. These receptors were taken from a human donor in a cohort sampled during active COVID-19. CDR3s leave out the opening cysteine and the closing phenylalanine or tryptophan. The D gene is left open where the match is weak. Clone size is shown for a subset of rows, as once, few, many or a class of expanded clone.

11 | TRBV4-1 | once | NA | ASRDSRGETQY
13 | TRBV28 | NA | TRBD2 | ASFIGTSGNNEQF
13 | TRBV6-5 | once | TRBD1 | ASSWRGEGATEAF
12 | TRBV19 | NA | TRBD2 | ASVPGGSYNEQF
11 | TRBV27 | NA | NA | ASSLYSDQPQH
13 | TRBV6-2/TRBV6-3 | NA | NA | ASSYYTGPINEQF
12 | TRBV30 | NA | NA | AWSTPGGFYGYT
17 | TRBV19 | NA | TRBD2 | ASSPGLRSGMGGTDTQY
15 | TRBV9 | NA | TRBD2 | ASSVAVTSGGPYEQY
11 | TRBV10-3 | NA | NA | AISGEETDTQY
10 | TRBV19 | NA | NA | ASSPNFREQY
11 | TRBV2 | NA | NA | ASGGGDQRELF
16 | TRBV10-1 | NA | TRBD2 | ASSESLLAGGLTDTQY
14 | TRBV30 | NA | TRBD1 | AWSVGQTGANEKLF
12 | TRBV13 | NA | NA | ASSLRGFTDTQY
11 | TRBV9 | NA | NA | ASSVMEGGEAF
12 | TRBV10-1 | NA | TRBD1 | ASSQRQGSGEQY
16 | TRBV4-3 | NA | TRBD1 | ASSQDAAGGVGSYEQY
10 | TRBV30 | NA | NA | AGWKGLPEAF
13 | TRBV11-3 | NA | TRBD1 | ASSLGPGQHYEQY
14 | TRBV5-4 | NA | TRBD1 | ASSRWTGDFNYGYT
12 | TRBV30 | NA | NA | AWTLFGELPEAF
13 | TRBV6-6 | few | NA | ASSYGGAYSYEQY
11 | TRBV7-3 | medium-sized | TRBD1 | ASSLGQANEQY
12 | TRBV10-3 | NA | TRBD1 | AISRQGAYNEQF
13 | TRBV11-1 | NA | TRBD2 | ASSSARGGRDEQF
13 | TRBV19 | once | NA | ASRVSRGVREKLF
11 | TRBV10-2 | NA | NA | ASSEGVGVEQY
11 | TRBV5-5 | NA | NA | ASSLPTGGELF
10 | TRBV19 | once | NA | ASSISIGPLH
10 | TRBV7-9 | NA | NA | ASSLVASEAF
13 | TRBV7-9 | NA | TRBD1 | ASSLTGQGNEKLF
11 | TRBV27 | NA | NA | ASSHRESYEQY
15 | TRBV4-1 | NA | NA | ASSQVATHQSGETQY
11 | TRBV30 | NA | NA | AWGSGGGETQY
15 | TRBV9 | NA | TRBD1 | ASSNGQGAPGGTEAF
17 | TRBV5-1 | NA | TRBD2 | ASSLDSSRGGLDTGELF
13 | TRBV19 | NA | TRBD2 | ASSIEKSGSYEQY
15 | TRBV5-1 | NA | TRBD1 | ASSLLGGLATNEKLF
12 | TRBV19 | once | TRBD2 | ASRLDGGSGEQF
13 | TRBV28 | NA | TRBD1 | ASSYRGPRAYEQY
13 | TRBV4-1 | NA | NA | ASSQGGRGNTEAF
10 | TRBV5-1 | NA | NA | ASSPTEYEQY
11 | TRBV2 | once | NA | ASSPRDIYGYT
13 | TRBV5-8 | NA | TRBD1 | ASSQTTGELGELF
13 | TRBV5-6 | NA | NA | ASSFSGSPPGGYT
14 | TRBV9 | NA | TRBD1 | ASSRGRKGETGELF
11 | TRBV7-9 | NA | NA | ASSQRTEYGYT
10 | TRBV12-5 | once | NA | ASVEAPDTQY
11 | TRBV9 | NA | NA | ASTREAHYGYT
13 | TRBV19 | NA | NA | ASSIPDNSGNTIY
9 | TRBV5-1 | NA | TRBD2 | ASSLDGRKY
11 | TRBV4-2 | NA | NA | ASSQGGPRGYT
10 | TRBV6-2/TRBV6-3 | NA | TRBD1 | ASSQGTGKAF
14 | TRBV9 | once | TRBD2 | ASSVAGTSPWNEQY